The TCR beta chain under discussion was sequenced for a study of T cell repertoires in cytomegalovirus infection. As for the study in general: From public TCR beta signatures came an indication of both CMV infection and matching HLA type.

The V gene end was trimmed by 5 bases and the J gene end by 6 bases; junction bases not matched to a gene: 11. CDR1 SEHNR and CDR2 FQNEAQ come from the germline V gene (reference sequence). The CDR3 extends over 16 amino acids. This clonotype was observed a handful of times. Its antigen is as yet unknown. One entry per CDR3 protein results from TCRdb running MiXCR on the reads. The data contain about 69,000 distinct CDR3 sequences, around 27% of them singletons. This sequence originates from a human donor in good health (CMV status not recorded). Some clones in this sample may be carry-over from other donors' samples. The rearrangement uses TRBV7-9 and TRBJ1-5; TRBD1 matches at 9 bases. The source was CD8+ T cells from cultured PBMCs, collected from culture after CMV antigen stimulation. The CDR3 here is CASSPGTGYEGQPQHF. In DNA form, the CDR3 reads TGTGCCAGCAGCCCAGGGACAGGGTATGAGGGTCAGCCCCAGCATTTT.